Presented here are 2 T cell receptor beta chains from one specimen sequenced in a study of human T cells and chemical hapten exposure. Specified time point: patch test 2, 6 weeks after DPC sensitization. Documented treatment: therapeutic diphenylcyclopropenone sensitization with weekly scalp DPC. Via MiXCR, TCRdb re-called the RACE reads, giving one row per CDR3 protein. The data hold about 89,000 distinct CDR3 sequences, with approximately 10% observed a single time. Sample: whole blood, taken in connection with sensitization to the hapten diphenylcyclopropenone (DPC). These receptors were obtained from a man in his forties with alopecia areata. Some clones in this sample may be carry-over from other donors' samples.

This chain joins TRBV2 and TRBJ2-5; 9 bases align to TRBD2. Looked up from germline, CDR1 is SNHLY and CDR2 is FYNNEI. The CDR3 is 15 residues long. The V gene end was trimmed by 9 bases and the J gene end by 2 bases; junction bases not matched to a gene: 10. The CDR3 protein is CASLTPGLAQETQYF. CDR3 DNA: TGTGCCAGTCTAACTCCGGGACTAGCACAAGAGACCCAGTACTTC.

There are a few counts of this clonotype. The chain has TRBV7-9 and TRBJ2-1, with D unresolved. V was cut by 5 bases and J by 9 bases, with 11 bases left in between. Germline assignment: CDR1 SEHNR and CDR2 FQNEAQ (reference sequence). The CDR3 has 12 amino acids. In DNA form, the CDR3 reads TGTGCCAGCAGCCCGCTCCACACTGAGCAGTTCTTC. It encodes CASSPLHTEQFF.